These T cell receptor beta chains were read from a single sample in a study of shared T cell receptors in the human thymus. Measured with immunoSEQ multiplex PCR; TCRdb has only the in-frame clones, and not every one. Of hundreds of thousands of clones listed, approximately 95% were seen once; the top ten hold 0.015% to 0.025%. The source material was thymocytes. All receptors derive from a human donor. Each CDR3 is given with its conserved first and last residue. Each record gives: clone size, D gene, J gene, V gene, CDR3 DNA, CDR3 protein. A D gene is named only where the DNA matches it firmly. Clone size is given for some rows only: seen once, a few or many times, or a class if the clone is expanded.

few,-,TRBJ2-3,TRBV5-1,TGCGCCAGCAGCAGGGCAAGAGTGGTCACAGATACGCAGTATTTT,CASSRARVVTDTQYF
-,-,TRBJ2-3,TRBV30,TGTGCCTGGACTACCGGACTTGCTTCAGATACGCAGTATTTT,CAWTTGLASDTQYF
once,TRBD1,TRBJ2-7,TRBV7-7,TGTGCCAGCAGCTTAGGCCCCGGGACAGGGGCCTCCTACGAGCAGTACTTC,CASSLGPGTGASYEQYF
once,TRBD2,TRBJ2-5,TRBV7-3,TGTGCCAGCAGCCCCACCGGGACTAGCGGGAGAGGCCAAGAGACCCAGTACTTC,CASSPTGTSGRGQETQYF
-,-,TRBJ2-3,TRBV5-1,TGCGCCAGCAGCTTGGTTTGGGGGGCAAGCACAGATACGCAGTATTTT,CASSLVWGASTDTQYF
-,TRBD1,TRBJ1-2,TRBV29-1,TGCAGCGTGCCGCGGACAGGGGTTCACTATGGCTACACCTTC,CSVPRTGVHYGYTF
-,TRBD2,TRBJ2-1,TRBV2,TGTGCCAGCATCAGGAGGACTAGCGGATACAATGAGCAGTTCTTC,CASIRRTSGYNEQFF
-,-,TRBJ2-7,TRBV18,TGTGCCAGCTCCCCACCAAGCAGGTTCCACGAGCAGTACTTC,CASSPPSRFHEQYF
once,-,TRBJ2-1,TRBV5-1,TGCGCCCCCACACTCGGTGAGCAGTTCTTC,CAPTLGEQFF
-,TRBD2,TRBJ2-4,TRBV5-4,TGTGCCAGCAGCTGGACTAGCGGGAGCAAAAACATTCAGTACTTC,CASSWTSGSKNIQYF
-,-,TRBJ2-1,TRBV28,TGTGCCAGCATAAGGGGTACTGAGCAGTTCTTC,CASIRGTEQFF
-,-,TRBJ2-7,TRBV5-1,TGCGCCAGCAGCTGTGAGGACCTCCCGAGGAGTCACAAACCCTACGAGCAGTACTTC,CASSCEDLPRSHKPYEQYF
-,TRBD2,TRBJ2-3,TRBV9,TGTGCCAGCAGCGTAGTTACTAGCGGGACCGTGGGAGGAGATACGCAGTATTTT,CASSVVTSGTVGGDTQYF
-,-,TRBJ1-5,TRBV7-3,TGTGCCAGCAGCTTCGGGGGAGGCAAAAAGCAGCCCCAGCATTTT,CASSFGGGKKQPQHF
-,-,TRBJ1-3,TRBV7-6,TGTGCCAGCAGCTTATTGGGGGACTCTGGAAACACCATATATTTT,CASSLLGDSGNTIYF
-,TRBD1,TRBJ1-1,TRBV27,TGTGCCGCTCCCCCCATGGGACAGGACAACATGGGGAACACTGAAGCTTTCTTT,CAAPPMGQDNMGNTEAFF
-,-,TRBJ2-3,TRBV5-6,TGTGCCAGCAGCTTGGTAGGGAAGAGGGCCACAGATACGCAGTATTTT,CASSLVGKRATDTQYF
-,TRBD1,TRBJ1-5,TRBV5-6,TGTGCCAGCAGCTTGGGTGACAGGGGGCCTCAGCCCCAGCATTTT,CASSLGDRGPQPQHF
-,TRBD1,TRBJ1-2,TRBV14,TGTGCCAGCAGTTGGGACAGACAAAACTATGGCTACACCTTC,CASSWDRQNYGYTF
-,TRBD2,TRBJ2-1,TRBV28,TGTGCCAGCAGTTCGAGCGGGGTTAGGAATGAGCAGTTCTTC,CASSSSGVRNEQFF
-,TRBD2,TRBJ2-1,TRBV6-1,TGTGCCAGCAGCCAGCGACTAGCGGTGAGGAATGAGCAGTTCTTC,CASSQRLAVRNEQFF
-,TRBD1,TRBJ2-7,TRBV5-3,TGTGCCAGACCCTTCTCCGGGACAGGCTACGAGCAGTACTTC,CARPFSGTGYEQYF
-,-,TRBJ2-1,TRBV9,TGTGCCAGCAGCGTAGGGGAAGGAAACTTCTCCTACAATGAGCAGTTCTTC,CASSVGEGNFSYNEQFF
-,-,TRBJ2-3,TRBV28,TGTGCCAGCAGTCCACGGGGGCCGGGAGATACGCAGTATTTT,CASSPRGPGDTQYF
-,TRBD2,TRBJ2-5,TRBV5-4,TGTGCCAGCAGCTTTCACCTGACTAGCGAGGACGAGACCCAGTACTTC,CASSFHLTSEDETQYF
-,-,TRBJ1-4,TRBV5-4,TGTGCCAGCAGAGGTGACGGAGAAAAACTGTTTTTT,CASRGDGEKLFF
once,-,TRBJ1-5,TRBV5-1,TGTGCCAGCAGCTTGGCCTCAGAACAGCCCCAGCATTTT,CASSLASEQPQHF
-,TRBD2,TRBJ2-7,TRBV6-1,TGTGCCAGCAGTCCATTAGCGGGAAGATCCTACGAGCAGTACTTC,CASSPLAGRSYEQYF
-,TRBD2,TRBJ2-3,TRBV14,TGTGCCAGCAGCCAAGAAAGCGAGCAGCGGGAGGGCCGGGGCACAGATACGCAGTATTTT,CASSQESEQREGRGTDTQYF
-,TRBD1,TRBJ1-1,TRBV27,TGTGCCAGCAGCCGTCGTAGCGGACAGGGGGCGAACACTGAAGCTTTCTTT,CASSRRSGQGANTEAFF
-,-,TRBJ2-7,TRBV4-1,TGCGCCAGCAGCCAAGATTGGCTAAGGGGGGCCTACGAGCAGTACTTC,CASSQDWLRGAYEQYF
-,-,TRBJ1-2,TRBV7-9,TGTGCCAGCAGCCGAAGACCGTCGACTAACTATGGCTACACCTTC,CASSRRPSTNYGYTF
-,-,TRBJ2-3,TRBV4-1,TGCGCCAGCAGCCAAGATTCTGCGGGCAGGGGAGAAAAGGACGTGACAGATACGCAGTATTTT,CASSQDSAGRGEKDVTDTQYF
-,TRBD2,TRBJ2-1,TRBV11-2,TGTGCCAGCAGCCCACGGACTAGCGGGAGTACCTACAATGAGCAGTTCTTC,CASSPRTSGSTYNEQFF
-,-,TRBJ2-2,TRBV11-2,TGTGCCAGCAGCGCTCTGTATTCCGGGGAGCTGTTTTTT,CASSALYSGELFF
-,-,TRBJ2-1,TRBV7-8,TGTGCCAGCAGCTCATTAGGGGGAAGGGGGTTGTATGAGCAGTTCTTC,CASSSLGGRGLYEQFF
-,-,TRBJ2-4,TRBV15,TGTGCCACCAGCAGAGATCTAGCGACGGCAAAGTACTTC,CATSRDLATAKYF
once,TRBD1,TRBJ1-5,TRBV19,TGTGCCAGTATCTTGGGACAGCGCTATCAGCCCCAGCATTTT,CASILGQRYQPQHF